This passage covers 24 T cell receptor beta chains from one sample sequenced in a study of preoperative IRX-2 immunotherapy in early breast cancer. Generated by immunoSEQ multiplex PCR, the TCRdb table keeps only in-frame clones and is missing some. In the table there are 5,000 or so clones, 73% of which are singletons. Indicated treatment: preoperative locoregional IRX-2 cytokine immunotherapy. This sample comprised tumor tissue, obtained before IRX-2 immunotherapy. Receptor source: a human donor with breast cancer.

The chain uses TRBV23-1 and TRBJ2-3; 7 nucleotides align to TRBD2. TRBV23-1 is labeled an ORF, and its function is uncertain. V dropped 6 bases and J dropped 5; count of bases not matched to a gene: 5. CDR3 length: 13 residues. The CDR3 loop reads CASSLGRVDTQYF. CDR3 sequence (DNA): TGCGCCAGCAGCTTGGGGAGGGTAGATACGCAGTATTTT.

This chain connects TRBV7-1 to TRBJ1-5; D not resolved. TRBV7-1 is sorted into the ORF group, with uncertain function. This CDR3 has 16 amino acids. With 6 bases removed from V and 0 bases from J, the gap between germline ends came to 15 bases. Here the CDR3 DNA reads TGTGCCAGCAGTGAAATTCCAGGAGATAGCAATCAGCCCCAGCATTTT. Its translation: CASSEIPGDSNQPQHF.

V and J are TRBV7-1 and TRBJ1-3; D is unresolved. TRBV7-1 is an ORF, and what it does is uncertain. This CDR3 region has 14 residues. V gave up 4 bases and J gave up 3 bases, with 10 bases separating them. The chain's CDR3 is CASSLAPGGNTIYF. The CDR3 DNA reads TGTGCCAGCAGCTTAGCGCCAGGTGGAAACACCATATATTTT.

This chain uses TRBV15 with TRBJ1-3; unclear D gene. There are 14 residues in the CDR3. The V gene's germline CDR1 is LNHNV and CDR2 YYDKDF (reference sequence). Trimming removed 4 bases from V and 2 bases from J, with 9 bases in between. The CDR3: CATSNGGTGNTIYF. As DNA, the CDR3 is TGTGCCACCAGCAATGGAGGGACTGGAAACACCATATATTTT.

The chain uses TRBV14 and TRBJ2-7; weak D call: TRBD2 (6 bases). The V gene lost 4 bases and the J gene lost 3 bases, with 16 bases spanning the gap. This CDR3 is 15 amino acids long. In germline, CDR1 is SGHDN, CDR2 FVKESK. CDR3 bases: TGTGCCAGCAGCCCCCCGGGGGAGGTCCACTACGAGCAGTACTTC. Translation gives CASSPPGEVHYEQYF.

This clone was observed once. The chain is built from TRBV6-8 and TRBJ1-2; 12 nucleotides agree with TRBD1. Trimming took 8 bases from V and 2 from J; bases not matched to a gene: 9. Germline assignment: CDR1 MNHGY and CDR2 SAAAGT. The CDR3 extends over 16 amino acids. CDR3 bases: TGTGCCAGCGCGGGACAGGGGGCGCGAGGGAACTATGGCTACACCTTC. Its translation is CASAGQGARGNYGYTF.

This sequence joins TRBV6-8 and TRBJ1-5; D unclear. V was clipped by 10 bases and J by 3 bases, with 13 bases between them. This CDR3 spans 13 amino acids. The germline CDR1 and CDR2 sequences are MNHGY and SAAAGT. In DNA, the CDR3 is TGTGCCATCGGTTCGGCTCTCAATCAGCCCCAGCATTTT. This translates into CAIGSALNQPQHF.

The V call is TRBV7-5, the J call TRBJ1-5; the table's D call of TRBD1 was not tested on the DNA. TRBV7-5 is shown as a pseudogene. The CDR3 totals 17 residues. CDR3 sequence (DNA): TGTGCCAGCAGCGATCAACCCCAGCAGGGCGGCAATCAGCCCCAGCATTTT. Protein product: CASSDQPQQGGNQPQHF.

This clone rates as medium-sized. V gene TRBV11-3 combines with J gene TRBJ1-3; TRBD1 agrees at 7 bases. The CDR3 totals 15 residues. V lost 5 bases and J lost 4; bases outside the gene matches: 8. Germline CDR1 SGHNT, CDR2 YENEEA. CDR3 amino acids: CASSPRTGTGNTIYF. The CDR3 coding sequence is TGTGCCAGCAGCCCACGGACAGGCACAGGAAACACCATATATTTT.

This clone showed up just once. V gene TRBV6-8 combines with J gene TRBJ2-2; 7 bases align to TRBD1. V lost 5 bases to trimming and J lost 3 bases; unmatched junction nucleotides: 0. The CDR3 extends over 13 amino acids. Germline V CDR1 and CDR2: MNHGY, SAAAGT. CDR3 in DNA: TGTGCCAGCAGTGGGACAGACACCGGGGAGCTGTTTTTT. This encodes CASSGTDTGELFF.

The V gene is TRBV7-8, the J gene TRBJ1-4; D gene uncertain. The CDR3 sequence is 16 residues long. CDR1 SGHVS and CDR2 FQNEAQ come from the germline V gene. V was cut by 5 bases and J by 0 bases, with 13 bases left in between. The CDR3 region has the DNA TGTGCCAGCAGCCTATATCTAAGCCCAACTAATGAAAAACTGTTTTTT. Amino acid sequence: CASSLYLSPTNEKLFF.

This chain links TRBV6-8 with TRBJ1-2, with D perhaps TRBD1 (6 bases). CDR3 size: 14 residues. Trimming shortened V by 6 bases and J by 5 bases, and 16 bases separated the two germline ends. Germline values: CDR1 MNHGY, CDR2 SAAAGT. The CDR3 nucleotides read TGTGCCAGCAGCGCAAAAAACAGGGATTATGGCTACACCTTC. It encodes CASSAKNRDYGYTF.

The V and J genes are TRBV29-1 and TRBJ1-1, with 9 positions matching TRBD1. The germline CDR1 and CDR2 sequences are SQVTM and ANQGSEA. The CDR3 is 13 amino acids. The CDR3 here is CSATGGLDTEAFF. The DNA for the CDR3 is TGCAGTGCCACAGGGGGCTTGGACACTGAAGCTTTCTTT. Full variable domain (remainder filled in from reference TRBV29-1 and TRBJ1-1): SAVISQKPSRDICQRGTSLTIQCQVDSQVTMMFWYRQQPGQSLTLIATANQGSEATYESGFVIDKFPISRPNLTFSTLTVSNMSPEDSSIYLCSATGGLDTEAFFGQGTRLTVV.

The CDR3 region is CASTGAQGAKNIQYF. CDR3 coding DNA: TGTGCCAGCACCGGAGCGCAGGGGGCCAAAAACATTCAGTACTTC. The chain couples TRBV6-8 to TRBJ2-4, with D perhaps matching TRBD1 (6 bases). The ends were cut back, 7 bases at V and 1 base at J, with 14 bases in the middle. The CDR3 has 15 residues. Per the germline V gene, CDR1 is MNHGY and CDR2 is SAAAGT.

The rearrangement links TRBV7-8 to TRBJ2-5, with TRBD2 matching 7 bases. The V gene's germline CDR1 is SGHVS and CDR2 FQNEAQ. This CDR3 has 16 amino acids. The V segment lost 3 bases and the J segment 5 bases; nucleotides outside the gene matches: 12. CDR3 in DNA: TGTGCCAGCAGCTTGGATCTGCTAGCGGTTGGGGAGACCCAGTACTTC. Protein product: CASSLDLLAVGETQYF.

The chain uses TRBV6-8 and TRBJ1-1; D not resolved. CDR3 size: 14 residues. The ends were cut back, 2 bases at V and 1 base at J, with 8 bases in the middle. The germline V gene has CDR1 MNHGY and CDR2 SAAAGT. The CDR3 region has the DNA TGTGCCAGCAGTTACCCAGGCCAGAACACTGAAGCTTTCTTT. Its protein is CASSYPGQNTEAFF.

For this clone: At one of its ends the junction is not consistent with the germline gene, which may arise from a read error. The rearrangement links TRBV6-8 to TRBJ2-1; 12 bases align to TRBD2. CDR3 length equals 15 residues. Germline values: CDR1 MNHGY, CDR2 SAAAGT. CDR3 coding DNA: TGTGCCATCAGTGGAAAACTAGCGGGAGGAAATGAGCAGTTCTTC. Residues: CAISGKLAGGNEQFF.

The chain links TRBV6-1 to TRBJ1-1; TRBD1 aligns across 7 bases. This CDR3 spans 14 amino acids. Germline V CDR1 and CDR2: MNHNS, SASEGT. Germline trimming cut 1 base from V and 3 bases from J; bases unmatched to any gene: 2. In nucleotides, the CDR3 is TGTGCCAGCAGTGAAGAGGGGGCTTACACTGAAGCTTTCTTT. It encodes CASSEEGAYTEAFF.

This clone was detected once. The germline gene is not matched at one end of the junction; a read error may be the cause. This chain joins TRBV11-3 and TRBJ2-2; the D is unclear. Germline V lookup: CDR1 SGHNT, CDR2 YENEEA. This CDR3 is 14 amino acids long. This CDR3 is CASSLELGIGELFF. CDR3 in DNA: TGTGCCAGCAGCCTAGAGTTGGGAATCGGGGAGCTGTTTTTT.

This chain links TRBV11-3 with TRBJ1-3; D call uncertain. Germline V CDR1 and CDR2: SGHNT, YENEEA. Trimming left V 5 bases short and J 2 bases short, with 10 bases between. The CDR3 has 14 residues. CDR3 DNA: TGTGCCAGCAGCCCCACGAAACCTGGAAACACCATATATTTT. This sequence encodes CASSPTKPGNTIYF. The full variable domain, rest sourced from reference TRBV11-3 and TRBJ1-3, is EAGVVQSPRYKIIEKKQPVAFWCNPISGHNTLYWYLQNLGQGPELLIRYENEEAVDDSQLPKDRFSAERLKGVDSTLKIQPAELGDSAVYLCASSPTKPGNTIYFGEGSWLTVV.

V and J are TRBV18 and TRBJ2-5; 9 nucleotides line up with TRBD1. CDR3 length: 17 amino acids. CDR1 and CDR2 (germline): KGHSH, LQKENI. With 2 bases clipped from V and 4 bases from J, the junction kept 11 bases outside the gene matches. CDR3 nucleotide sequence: TGTGCCAGCTCACCATATCTTAACAGGGGGCTCGGAGAGACCCAGTACTTC. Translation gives CASSPYLNRGLGETQYF.

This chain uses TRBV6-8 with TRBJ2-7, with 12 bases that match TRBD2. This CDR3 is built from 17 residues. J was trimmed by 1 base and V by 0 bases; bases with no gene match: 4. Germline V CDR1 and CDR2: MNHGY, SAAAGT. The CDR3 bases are TGTGCCAGCAGTTACTCGTCTAGCGGGAGGGCGTCCTACGAGCAGTACTTC. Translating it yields CASSYSSSGRASYEQYF.

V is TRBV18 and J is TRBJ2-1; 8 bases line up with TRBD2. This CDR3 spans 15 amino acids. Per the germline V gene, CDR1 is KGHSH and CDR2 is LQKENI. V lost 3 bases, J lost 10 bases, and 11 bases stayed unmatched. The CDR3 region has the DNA TGTGCCAGCTCACCGTCGGGACTAGAGTATGGCGAGCAGTTCTTC. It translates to CASSPSGLEYGEQFF. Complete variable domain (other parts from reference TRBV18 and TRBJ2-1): NAGVMQNPRHLVRRRGQEARLRCSPMKGHSHVYWYRQLPEEGLKFMVYLQKENIIDESGMPKERFSAEFPKEGPSILRIQQVVRGDSAAYFCASSPSGLEYGEQFFGPGTRLTVL.

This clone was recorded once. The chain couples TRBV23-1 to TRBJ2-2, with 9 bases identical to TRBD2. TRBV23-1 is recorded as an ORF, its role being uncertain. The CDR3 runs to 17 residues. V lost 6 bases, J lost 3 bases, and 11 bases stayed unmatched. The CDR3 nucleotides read TGCGCCAGCAGCCAAGACGAGAGCGGGAGGTACACCGGGGAGCTGTTTTTT. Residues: CASSQDESGRYTGELFF.